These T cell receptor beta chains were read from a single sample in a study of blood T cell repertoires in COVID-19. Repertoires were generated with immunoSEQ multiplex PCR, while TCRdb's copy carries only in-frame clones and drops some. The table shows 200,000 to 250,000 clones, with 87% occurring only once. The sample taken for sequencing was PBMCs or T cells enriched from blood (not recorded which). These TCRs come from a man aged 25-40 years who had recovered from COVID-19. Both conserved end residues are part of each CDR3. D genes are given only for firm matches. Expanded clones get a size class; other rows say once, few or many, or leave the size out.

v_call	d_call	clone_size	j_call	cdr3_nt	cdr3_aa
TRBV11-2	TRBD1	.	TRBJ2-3	TGTGCCAGCAGCGAAGGACAGGGCCATTCAGATACGCAGTATTTT	CASSEGQGHSDTQYF
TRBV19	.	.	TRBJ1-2	TGTGCCAGTAGTGCGAACCGACAGGCAAGCTATGGCTACACCTTC	CASSANRQASYGYTF
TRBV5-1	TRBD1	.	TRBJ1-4	TGCGCCAGCAGATACGGTTACCAGGGGGCGCGTGAAAAACTGTTTTTT	CASRYGYQGAREKLFF
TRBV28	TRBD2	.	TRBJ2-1	TGTGCCAGCAGTGTCTCTAGCGGGAGTAATCCCAATGAGCAGTTCTTC	CASSVSSGSNPNEQFF
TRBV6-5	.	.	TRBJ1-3	TGTGCCAGCAGTTACTCCCGGTCTGGAAACACCATATATTTT	CASSYSRSGNTIYF
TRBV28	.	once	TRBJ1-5	TGTGCCAGCACTACCTCCGGGACACATGGCAATCAGCCCCAGCATTTT	CASTTSGTHGNQPQHF
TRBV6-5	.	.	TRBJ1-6	TGTGCCAGCAGCACAGGAGCCAGGCTCCACTTT	CASSTGARLHF
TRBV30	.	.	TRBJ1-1	TGTGCCTGGAGTGTAGCAGGCCTTAACACTGAAGCTTTCTTT	CAWSVAGLNTEAFF
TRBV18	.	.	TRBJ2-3	TGTGCCAGCTCACCCTTCGCCGCCTCTAGCCGGGGATGGGGAGATACGCAGTATTTT	CASSPFAASSRGWGDTQYF
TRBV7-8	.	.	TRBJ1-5	TGTGCCAGCAGCTTCAGGGGCAGGCAGCCCCAGCATTTT	CASSFRGRQPQHF
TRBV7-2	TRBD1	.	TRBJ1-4	TGTGCCAGCAGCTCCGACAGGGTCGATGAAAAACTGTTTTTT	CASSSDRVDEKLFF
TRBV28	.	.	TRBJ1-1	TGTGCCAGCAGTTCCGGACAGACAACTGAAGCTTTCTTT	CASSSGQTTEAFF
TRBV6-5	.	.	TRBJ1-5	TGTGCCAGCAGTTCGGTCGGTAGTAGCAATCAGCCCCAGCATTTT	CASSSVGSSNQPQHF
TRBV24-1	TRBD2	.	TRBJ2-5	TGTGCCACCAGTGACCCCAGCGGGAGGGGCGGAGAGACCCAGTACTTC	CATSDPSGRGGETQYF
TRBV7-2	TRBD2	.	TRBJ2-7	TGTGCCAGCACCAAGTACCTAGCGGGGTACGAGCAGTACTTC	CASTKYLAGYEQYF
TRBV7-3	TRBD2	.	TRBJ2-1	TGTGCCAGCAGCGTCGGGACTACCATCTTCAATGAGCAGTTCTTC	CASSVGTTIFNEQFF
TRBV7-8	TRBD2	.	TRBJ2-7	TGTGCCAGCAGCTCCCCGGGACTAGCCCTTTCTGCCACCTACTACTACGAGCAGTACTTC	CASSSPGLALSATYYYEQYF
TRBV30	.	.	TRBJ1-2	TGTGCCGGGCCCCGACAGGCTAACTATGGCTACACCTTC	CAGPRQANYGYTF
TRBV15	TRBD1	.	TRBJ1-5	TGTGCCACCAGCAGAGATATAAACGGACAGGGTTTGAATCAGCCCCAGCATTTT	CATSRDINGQGLNQPQHF
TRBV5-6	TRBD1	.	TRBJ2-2	TGTGCCAGCAGCTTGGCCCCAGGGGGCATCACCGGGGAGCTGTTTTTT	CASSLAPGGITGELFF
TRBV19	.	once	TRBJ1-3	TGTGCCACTCAGAACTCTGGAAACACCATATATTTT	CATQNSGNTIYF
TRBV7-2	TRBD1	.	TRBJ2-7	TGTGCCAGCAGCTTAGCGGACAGGGCGGGGAAATACTTC	CASSLADRAGKYF
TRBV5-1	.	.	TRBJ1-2	TGCGCCAGCAGATTATGGGACACTTCTAACTATGGCTACACCTTC	CASRLWDTSNYGYTF
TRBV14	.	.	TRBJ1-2	TGTGCCAGCAGCCACCGACAGGTGATCTATGGCTACACCTTC	CASSHRQVIYGYTF
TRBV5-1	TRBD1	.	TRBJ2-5	TGCGCCAGCAGCTTTCTGACAGGGCGAGAGACCCAGTACTTC	CASSFLTGRETQYF
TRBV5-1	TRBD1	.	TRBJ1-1	TGCGCCAGCAACCTACAGGGGCCGAACACTGAAGCTTTCTTT	CASNLQGPNTEAFF
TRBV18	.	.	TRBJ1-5	TGTGCCAGCTCACCTCAAGGAGACAGGATCAATCAGCCCCAGCATTTT	CASSPQGDRINQPQHF
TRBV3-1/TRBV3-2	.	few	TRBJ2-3	TGTGCCAGCAGCCAAGTTGGGGAAAGAAGGGGAGATACGCAGTATTTT	CASSQVGERRGDTQYF
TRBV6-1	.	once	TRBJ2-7	TGTGCCAGCAGTGAGTTTGGCCGCTTCGATGTCTACGAGCAGTACTTC	CASSEFGRFDVYEQYF
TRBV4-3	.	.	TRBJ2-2	TGCGCCAGCAGCAAGAGGAGGGGGCGAAACACCGGGGAGCTGTTTTTT	CASSKRRGRNTGELFF
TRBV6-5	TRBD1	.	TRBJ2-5	TGTGCCAGCAGTCGCTCACAGGGGACACAAGAGACCCAGTACTTC	CASSRSQGTQETQYF
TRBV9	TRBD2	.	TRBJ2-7	TGTGCCAGCAGCCCCCGACTAGCGGGACTCGAGCAGTACTTC	CASSPRLAGLEQYF
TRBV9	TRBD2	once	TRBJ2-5	TGTGCCAGCAGCGTAAATCGACTAGCGGGGGGGCTCGAGACCCAGTACTTC	CASSVNRLAGGLETQYF
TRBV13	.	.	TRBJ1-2	TGTGCCAGCAGCTTAGGGGAGGGCTACACCTTC	CASSLGEGYTF
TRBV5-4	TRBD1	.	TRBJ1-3	TGTGCCAGCAGCCCCGGGACAGAAGGAAGAAACACCATATATTTT	CASSPGTEGRNTIYF
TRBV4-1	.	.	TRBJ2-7	TGCGCCAGCAGCCAAATAGCGGAGAGCTCCTACGAGCAGTACTTC	CASSQIAESSYEQYF
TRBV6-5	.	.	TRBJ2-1	TGTGCCAGCAGGTCTGGACAACAAAGAAGCAATGAGCAGTTCTTC	CASRSGQQRSNEQFF
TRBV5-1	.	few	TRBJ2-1	TGCGCCAGCAGCTTGGGCCAGCCGGGCAATGAGCAGTTCTTC	CASSLGQPGNEQFF
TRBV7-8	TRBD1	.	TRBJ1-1	TGTGCCAGCAGTCCCCTACGGACAGGGAACACTGAAGCTTTCTTT	CASSPLRTGNTEAFF
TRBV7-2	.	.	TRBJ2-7	TGTGCCAGCAGCTTAGGGGGGTCCGAGACAGGGCAGTACTTC	CASSLGGSETGQYF
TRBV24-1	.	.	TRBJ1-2	TGTGCCACCAGTGATAATACAGGGTCCCTCCTCTATGGCTACACCTTC	CATSDNTGSLLYGYTF
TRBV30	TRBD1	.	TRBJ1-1	TGTGCCTGGAGCCAAACAGGGGCCTTCGTAGCTTTCTTT	CAWSQTGAFVAFF
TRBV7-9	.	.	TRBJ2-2	TGTGCCAGCACCGATAACACAGGGGAGCTGTTTTTT	CASTDNTGELFF
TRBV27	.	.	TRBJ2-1	TGTGCCAGCAGTTTACTCGGGGGGCGCTACAATGAGCAGTTCTTC	CASSLLGGRYNEQFF
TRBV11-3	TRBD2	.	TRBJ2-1	TGTGCCAGCAGCTTAGGAGGGACTAGTAAAAATGAGCAGTTCTTC	CASSLGGTSKNEQFF
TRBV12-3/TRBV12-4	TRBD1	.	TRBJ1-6	TGTGCCAGCAGGGGGGACAGGGCGCCCCTCCACTTT	CASRGDRAPLHF
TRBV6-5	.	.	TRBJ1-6	TGTGCCAGCAGCTACGGACTGCCTGATCGGTCACCCCTCCACTTT	CASSYGLPDRSPLHF
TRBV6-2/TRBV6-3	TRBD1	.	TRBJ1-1	TGTGCCAGCAGTTCCACGGGACAGGGGGGGAACACTGAAGCTTTCTTT	CASSSTGQGGNTEAFF